This T cell receptor beta chain was documented in a study of blood T cell repertoires in COVID-19. Study in general: Samples came from the United States, Italy and Spain, spanning acute and convalescent COVID-19. From T cells, B-cell-depleted T cells, or PBMCs came the material, which was cDNA or gDNA.

In the original workflow: How many nucleated cells were present was estimated from reference gene primer amplification. Libraries were prepared by immunoSEQ multiplex PCR; TCRdb keeps only in-frame clonotypes and omits some of them. V and J calls and clone size are given by that table; D and trimming were obtained from the DNA. Of 150,000 to 200,000 clones detected, approximately 80% appear once; the ten largest clones hold about 13%. V trimming: 5 bases; J trimming: 6 bases; junction bases outside the gene matches: 7. In germline, CDR1 is MDHEN, CDR2 SYDVKM. This CDR3 region has 16 residues. What was sequenced was peripheral blood. The rearrangement links TRBV28 to TRBJ1-6, with 10 bases identical to TRBD1. The sequence was collected from a man aged 50-60 years who had recovered from COVID-19. The CDR3 loop is CASSTGTGDFNSPLHF. CDR3 bases: TGTGCCAGCAGTACCGGGACAGGGGACTTTAATTCACCCCTCCACTTT.